This entry features one TCR beta chain sequence. Its antigen is still unknown. Measured with immunoSEQ multiplex PCR; TCRdb has only the in-frame clones, and not every one. The profile covers about 36,000 clones, with 80% to 90% appearing a single time and approximately 2% taken by the ten largest. These data are taken from a study of T cell clonotyping in hematopoietic cell transplantation. Overall study findings and caveats: Few recipient clonotypes overlapped donors; over 97% were de novo at given depth. Without cell sorting, CD4 versus CD8 contributions remain unresolved.

This receptor was identified in a woman in her thirties or forties in good health. Some clones in this sample may be carry-over from other donors' samples. Sequencing was done on a sample of peripheral blood mononuclear cells.

CDR3 nucleotide sequence: TGTGCCAGCAGTGAGACAGGGGACGACTCTGGGGCCAACGTCCTGACTTTC. Its translation is CASSETGDDSGANVLTF. The V call is TRBV9, the J call TRBJ2-6; 8 bases are a match to TRBD1. The CDR3 extends over 17 amino acids. Looked up from germline, CDR1 is SGDLS and CDR2 is YYNGEE. Trimming at V came to 5 bases and at J to 0 bases, leaving 7 bases not matched to a gene.